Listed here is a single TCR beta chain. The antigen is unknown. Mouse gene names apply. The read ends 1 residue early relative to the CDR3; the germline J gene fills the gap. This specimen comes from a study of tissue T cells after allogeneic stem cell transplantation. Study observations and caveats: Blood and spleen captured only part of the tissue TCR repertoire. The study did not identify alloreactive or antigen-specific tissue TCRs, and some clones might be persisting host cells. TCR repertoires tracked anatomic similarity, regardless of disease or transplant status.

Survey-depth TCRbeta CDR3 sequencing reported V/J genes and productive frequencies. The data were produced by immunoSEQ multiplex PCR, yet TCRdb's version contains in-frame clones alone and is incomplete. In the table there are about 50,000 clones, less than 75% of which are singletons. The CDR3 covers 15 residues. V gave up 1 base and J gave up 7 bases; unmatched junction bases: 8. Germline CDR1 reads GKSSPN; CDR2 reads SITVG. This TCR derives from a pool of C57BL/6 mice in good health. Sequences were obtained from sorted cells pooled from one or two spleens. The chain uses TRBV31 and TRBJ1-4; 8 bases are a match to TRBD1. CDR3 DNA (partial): TGTGCCTGGAGTCAGACAGGGGAGCCGGGCGAAAGATTATTT. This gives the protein CAWSQTGEPGERLF. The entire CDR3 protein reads CAWSQTGEPGERLFF.